This T cell receptor (beta chain) was captured by sequencing in a study of blood T cell repertoires in COVID-19. Study-level background: Acute and convalescent COVID-19 samples came from the United States, Italy and Spain. PBMCs, B-cell-depleted T cells, or T cells provided the cDNA or gDNA that made up the material.

Per the study methods: The authors estimated nucleated cell counts from reference gene primer amplification. TCRdb's copy holds only in-frame clones and misses some; the assay was immunoSEQ multiplex PCR. For V, J and clone size, that table is used; D and trimming come from the DNA. This sample has 150,000 to 200,000 clones, with 86% found just once. Trimming took 1 base from V and 7 from J; bases not matched to a gene: 7. Germline V gene sequence: CDR1 LGHDT, CDR2 YNNKEL (reference sequence). CDR3 size: 15 residues. This TCR was sampled from a man between 65 and 85 years old with acute or convalescent COVID-19. Sequenced: peripheral blood. This sequence joins TRBV3-1 (or the pseudogene TRBV3-2) and TRBJ2-7, with TRBD2 identical over 10 bases. The CDR3 sequence: CASSQGTSGVREQYF. For the CDR3, the DNA is TGTGCCAGCAGCCAAGGCACTAGCGGGGTGAGAGAGCAGTACTTC.